The 25 T cell receptor beta chains below were found in one sample sequenced in a study of T cells in Graves' hyperthyroidism and ophthalmopathy. TCR beta CDR3 region amplification was performed from RNA transcripts. Initially, a first-round RT-PCR of the TCR CDR3 employed the HTBI primer set. TCRdb ran MiXCR on the multiplex PCR reads and lists one entry per CDR3 protein. The sample yields fewer than 250,000 distinct CDR3 sequences, 17% seen once. The sample consisted of blood. These receptors all stem from a man aged 50 to 59 with Graves' hyperthyroidism.

This clonotype has at least ten counts. This rearrangement joins TRBV18 to TRBJ2-5, with a weak D call TRBD1 (6 bases). V was trimmed by 5 bases and J by 3 bases, leaving 10 bases between them. Germline loops: CDR1 KGHSH, CDR2 LQKENI. The CDR3 is made up of 13 amino acids. The CDR3 region has the DNA TGTGCCAGCTCATCAGGACAGAAAGAGACCCAGTACTTC. Amino acids: CASSSGQKETQYF.

This clonotype was counted between two and nine times. The chain couples TRBV9 to TRBJ2-7; 9 bases fit TRBD1. Germline CDR1 reads SGDLS; CDR2 reads YYNGEE. The V and J ends lost 3 bases and 0 bases, in that order; junction bases with no gene match: 4. CDR3 length: 15 amino acids. In nucleotides, the CDR3 is TGTGCCAGCAGCGGGACAGGGGAACCCTCCTACGAGCAGTACTTC. Residues: CASSGTGEPSYEQYF.

This clonotype showed up just a few times. The J gene is TRBJ1-5, the V gene TRBV6-9; the D is unclear. V lost 5 bases, J lost 5 bases, and 16 bases lay in between. CDR1 is MNHGY and CDR2 is SVAAGI in the germline V gene. The CDR3 has 15 residues. CDR3 nucleotides: TGTGCCAGCAGTAATTTGGGATATGGCGATCAGCCCCAGCATTTT. It codes for CASSNLGYGDQPQHF.

The rearrangement joins TRBV7-9 to TRBJ1-2, with 7 bases lining up with TRBD1. The V segment lost 5 bases and the J segment 4 bases; nucleotides outside the gene matches: 13. Germline V CDR1 and CDR2: SEHNR, FQNEAQ (reference sequence). This CDR3 contains 16 residues. The CDR3, as DNA: TGTGCCAGCAGCCACGGAGACCGGGACAGATCCTATGGCTACACCTTC. Encoded protein: CASSHGDRDRSYGYTF.

This clonotype has ten or more counts. J is TRBJ2-1 and V is TRBV5-1, with 8 bases fitting TRBD2. Germline V gene data show CDR1 as SGHRS and CDR2 as YFSETQ. The CDR3 length is 15 residues. The junction had 11 bases not matched to a gene; V was cut back by 7 bases and J by 5 bases. The CDR3 region has the DNA TGCGCCAGCCGAGCGCCGGGACTAGGGGACAATGAGCAGTTCTTC. Translating gives CASRAPGLGDNEQFF.

There are a few counts of this clonotype. The chain links TRBV5-8 to TRBJ2-5; no clear D gene. Germline CDR1 and CDR2: SGHTS and YDEGEE. V was trimmed by 2 bases and J by 1 base, leaving 12 bases between them. The CDR3 length is 15 residues. CDR3 loop: CASSFQGHFQETQYF. The CDR3 region has the DNA TGTGCCAGCAGCTTCCAAGGTCATTTCCAAGAGACCCAGTACTTC. The variable domain in full, completed from reference TRBV5-8 and TRBJ2-5, reads EAGVTQSPTHLIKTRGQQATLRCSPISGHTSVYWYQQALGLGLQFLLWYDEGEERNRGNFPPRFSGRQFPNYSSELNVNALELEDSALYLCASSFQGHFQETQYFGPGTRLLVL.

This clonotype was found many times. J is TRBJ1-2 and V is TRBV6-5, with D maybe TRBD1 (5 bases). This CDR3 contains 12 residues. V was pared by 7 bases and J by 3 bases, with 9 bases between. Germline V lookup: CDR1 MNHEY, CDR2 SVGAGI. The CDR3 DNA follows: TGTGCCAGCACCCCCAGGGACTATGGCTACACCTTC. This translates into CASTPRDYGYTF.

This clonotype was recorded many times. The V and J genes are TRBV20-1 and TRBJ2-7; D could derive from TRBD1 or TRBD2 (5 bases each). Per the germline V gene, CDR1 is DFQATT and CDR2 is SNEGSKA (reference sequence). The CDR3 sequence is 13 residues long. Trimming pared 6 bases from V and 1 base from J, leaving 13 bases between. CDR3 DNA: TGCAGTGCCCCAAGGGACGGGTCCTACGAGCAGTACTTC. Amino acids: CSAPRDGSYEQYF.

This clonotype has at least ten counts. The chain is built from TRBV27 and TRBJ1-2; no firm D call. Germline V CDR1 and CDR2: MNHEY, SMNVEV (reference sequence). Deletions cut 7 bases from V and 5 bases from J, with 14 bases between. This CDR3 spans 13 amino acids. In DNA form, the CDR3 reads TGTGCCAGCAAACCTCGGCCTGGGTATGGCTACACCTTC. This translates into CASKPRPGYGYTF.

The sample holds a few counts of this clonotype. J is TRBJ2-7 and V is TRBV4-1, with 8 bases aligning to TRBD1. This CDR3 is 15 amino acids long. The V gene end was trimmed by 3 bases and the J gene end by 3 bases; junction bases not matched to a gene: 7. Germline CDR1 and CDR2: MGHRA and YSYEKL. The CDR3 DNA follows: TGCGCCAGCAGCCACTTACATGGACAGGGCTACGAGCAGTACTTC. It encodes CASSHLHGQGYEQYF.

The rearrangement uses TRBV16 and TRBJ2-1, with D unresolved. This CDR3 is built from 12 residues. V was pared by 1 base and J by 7 bases, with 5 bases between. The germline CDR1 and CDR2 sequences are KGHSY and FQNENV. CDR3 bases: TGTGCCAGCAGCCAATTTGAGAATGAGCAGTTCTTC. It encodes CASSQFENEQFF. Based on the CDR3 plus reference TRBV16 and TRBJ2-1, the full variable domain is GEEVAQTPKHLVRGEGQKAKLYCAPIKGHSYVFWYQQVLKNEFKFLISFQNENVFDETGMPKERFSAKCLPNSPCSLEIQATKLEDSAVYFCASSQFENEQFFGPGTRLTVL.

This clonotype was detected ten times or more. The CDR3 here is CASSSLGGETQYF. The CDR3 bases are TGTGCCAGCAGCTCCCTGGGGGGGGAAACCCAGTACTTC. The V and J genes are TRBV7-3 and TRBJ2-5; 7 nucleotides align to TRBD2. CDR1 is SGHTA and CDR2 is FQGTGA in the germline V gene. With V trimmed by 4 bases and J by 8 bases, 7 bases remained unmatched. This CDR3 is built from 13 residues.

V usage is TRBV27 and J usage is TRBJ2-7, with a possible D match to TRBD2 (6 bases). This CDR3 has 15 amino acids. Germline V gene lookup returns CDR1 MNHEY and CDR2 SMNVEV (reference sequence). V lost 3 bases to trimming and J lost 0 bases, with 12 bases between them. The DNA of the CDR3 is TGTGCCAGCAGTTTCGTGGGGAGGAGCTCCTACGAGCAGTACTTC. Translating gives CASSFVGRSSYEQYF.

This clonotype was counted many times. The rearrangement links TRBV11-2 to TRBJ2-5, with 9 bases that match TRBD1. The CDR3 contains 15 residues. Germline V CDR1 and CDR2: SGHAT, FQNNGV. After removal of 0 bases from V and 6 bases from J, the junction contained 5 bases not matched to a gene. The CDR3 loop reads CASSLDSGQGQTQYF. The CDR3 nucleotides read TGTGCCAGCAGCTTAGATTCAGGACAGGGGCAGACCCAGTACTTC.

The chain employs TRBV25-1 and TRBJ2-3, with D hard to call. This CDR3 comprises 13 residues. From germline, CDR1 is MGHDK and CDR2 SYGVNS. Trimming took 6 bases from V and 2 from J, leaving 9 bases between them. The chain's CDR3 is CASRDRATDTQYF. CDR3 sequence (DNA): TGTGCCAGCAGGGATAGGGCCACAGATACGCAGTATTTT.

This chain joins TRBV28 and TRBJ2-7; tentative D call: TRBD2 (5 bases). Trimming left V 5 bases short and J 3 bases short, with 17 bases between. The CDR3 contains 15 residues. Germline CDR1 MDHEN, CDR2 SYDVKM. The CDR3 nucleotides are TGTGCCAGCAGTCCCCACACTAGGAAGAGCTACGAGCAGTACTTC. It specifies CASSPHTRKSYEQYF.

The V call is TRBV19, the J call TRBJ2-1, with D possibly being TRBD2 (6 bases). CDR1 and CDR2 (germline): LNHDA, SQIVND (reference sequence). V was pared by 7 bases and J by 1 base, with 17 bases between. This CDR3 region has 16 residues. CDR3 amino acids: CASIPSRESSYNEQFF. CDR3 DNA sequence: TGTGCCAGTATCCCCTCCCGGGAGTCATCCTACAATGAGCAGTTCTTC.

Many counts were recorded for this clonotype. The rearrangement joins TRBV7-2 to TRBJ2-7, with D possibly TRBD1 on 6 matching bases. This CDR3 has 13 residues. The V end lost 5 bases, the J end lost 6 bases, and 14 bases lay between the germline ends. Per the germline V gene, CDR1 is SGHTA and CDR2 is FQGNSA. This chain's CDR3 is CASSLDSQFEQYF. The CDR3 DNA reads TGTGCCAGCAGCCTGGACAGCCAATTCGAGCAGTACTTC.

This clonotype was recorded a few times. The V gene is TRBV12-5, the J gene TRBJ2-3, with 9 nucleotides matching TRBD1. This CDR3 spans 15 amino acids. With 4 bases clipped from V and 1 base from J, the junction kept 3 bases outside the gene matches. The V gene's germline CDR1 is LGHNT and CDR2 FRNRAP. As DNA, the CDR3 is TGTGCTAGTGGTTCCCGGACAGGGGGCACAGATACGCAGTATTTT. This encodes CASGSRTGGTDTQYF. Based on the CDR3 plus reference TRBV12-5 and TRBJ2-3, the full variable domain is DARVTQTPRHKVTEMGQEVTMRCQPILGHNTVFWYRQTMMQGLELLAYFRNRAPLDDSGMPKDRFSAEMPDATLATLKIQPSEPRDSAVYFCASGSRTGGTDTQYFGPGTRLTVL.

The table lists this clonotype with many counts. This sequence joins TRBV7-9 and TRBJ2-3, with 9 bases lining up with TRBD2. Germline CDR1 reads SEHNR; CDR2 reads FQNEAQ (reference sequence). The CDR3 is 16 residues long. J lost 6 bases, V lost 5 bases, and 12 bases had no gene match. The CDR3 region is CASSPPLREGPDTQYF. CDR3 bases: TGTGCCAGCAGCCCACCCTTGCGGGAGGGCCCCGATACGCAGTATTTT.

This chain connects TRBV3-1 to TRBJ1-5; the D is unclear. The V end was cut by 6 bases, the J end by 5 bases, with 11 bases between. Germline lookup yields CDR1 LGHDT and CDR2 YNNKEL (reference sequence). CDR3 length: 13 amino acids. The CDR3 bases are TGTGCCAGCAGTCAAACAGAGTATCAGCCCCAGCATTTT. This sequence encodes CASSQTEYQPQHF.

This clonotype was counted only a few times. The chain links TRBV6-1 to TRBJ1-6, with 9 bases fitting TRBD1. In germline, CDR1 is MNHNS, CDR2 SASEGT. After removal of 4 bases from V and 1 base from J, the junction contained 11 bases not matched to a gene. The CDR3 runs to 19 residues. This CDR3 is CASSGHRDRDFSYNSPLHF. In DNA form, the CDR3 reads TGTGCCAGCAGTGGCCACCGGGACAGGGATTTTTCCTATAATTCACCCCTCCACTTT.

This clonotype was seen repeatedly, ten times or more. This rearrangement joins TRBV20-1 to TRBJ1-1; D is possibly TRBD1 (6 bases). CDR1 and CDR2 (germline): DFQATT, SNEGSKA (reference sequence). The V and J ends lost 4 bases and 3 bases respectively, with 12 bases between them. The CDR3 spans 13 residues. This CDR3 reads CSAIGRGDTEAFF. The CDR3 nucleotides read TGCAGTGCTATAGGCAGGGGCGACACTGAAGCTTTCTTT.

The chain links TRBV3-1 to TRBJ1-3, with TRBD1 identical over 7 bases. This CDR3 contains 16 residues. CDR1 is LGHDT, CDR2 YNNKEL, per germline (reference sequence). J lost 3 bases, V lost 1 base, and 6 bases had no gene match. DNA for the CDR3: TGTGCCAGCAGCCAAGCTCAGGGGGTAGGTGGAAACACCATATATTTT. Protein product: CASSQAQGVGGNTIYF. Combining the CDR3 with reference TRBV3-1 and TRBJ1-3 gives the whole variable domain DTAVSQTPKYLVTQMGNDKSIKCEQNLGHDTMYWYKQDSKKFLKIMFSYNNKELIINETVPNRFSPKSPDKAHLNLHINSLELGDSAVYFCASSQAQGVGGNTIYFGEGSWLTVV.

Concerning this clonotype itself: A read error may explain this, as a much larger clone is one base away. V is TRBV7-6 and J is TRBJ2-2; perhaps TRBD2 as D (5 bases). The CDR3 length is 15 residues. CDR1 and CDR2 (germline): SGHVS, FNYEAQ. V shed 7 bases and J shed 7 bases, with 19 bases lying between them. The CDR3 reads CASTSLVGEDGELFF. CDR3 nucleotide sequence: TGTGCCAGCACCTCTCTAGTGGGAGAGGACGGGGAGCTGTTTTTT.